The clone carrying this TCR beta chain was detected many times. Its specificity is not known. The data were obtained in a study of T-cell reconstitution after alpha-beta-depleted transplantation in children. Unique molecular identifiers featured in how the TCRbeta library was prepared. TCRdb used MiXCR to reprocess the PCR reads, holding one entry per CDR3 protein. The sample carries 240,000 or so distinct CDR3 sequences, around 7.5% recorded once. General observations from the study: Fresh T-cell production supplied most of the T-cell counts and diversity seen one year after transplant. Expanded clones from the graft, numbering several hundred, reportedly supplied alpha-beta T cells about two months after transplant. Surviving recipient T cells and intrathymic progenitors accounted for some patients' high TCRbeta diversity at day 60.

Germline-derived CDR1 and CDR2 are DFQATT and SNEGSKA (reference sequence). The CDR3 runs to 9 residues. This TCR derives from a male patient younger than 18 who had a stem cell transplant for acute lymphoblastic leukemia, so the T cells may come from the graft donor. Material: PBMCs, mostly from graft donor cells, obtained 180 days after TCRalphabeta/CD19-depleted stem cell transplant. The chain employs TRBV20-1 and TRBJ2-7, with no clear D. The CDR3 bases are TGCGAGATTTCCTACGAGCAGTACTTC. This encodes CEISYEQYF.